This record covers a single T cell receptor beta chain. Its antigen is as yet unknown. The sample comes from a study of radiotherapy plus CTLA-4 blockade in lung cancer. The overall study: Objective responses arose in about 18% of patients, and 31% experienced disease control.

Study outcomes and limitations: Together with interferon-beta, which increased in serum after radiation, early dynamic changes in blood T cell clones were reportedly the best predictors of response. Peripheral blood showed expansion of tumor-derived TCR clones after radiotherapy and ipilimumab.

Each patient with chemo-refractory metastatic non-small-cell lung cancer was treated with focal radiation plus CTLA-4 blockade using ipilimumab. Assay used: immunoSEQ multiplex PCR; TCRdb lists only in-frame clones, some missing. The top ten hold about a sixth of the sample, which has around 63,000 clones, less than 85% seen once. Germline assignment: CDR1 SGHTA and CDR2 FQGNSA. This CDR3 has 14 residues. V shed 5 bases, J shed 2 bases, and the junction held 5 bases outside the gene matches. The chain recombines TRBV7-2 with TRBJ2-7; the match to TRBD2 covers 8 bases. Sequencing was performed on peripheral blood, taken from a patient treated with radiotherapy plus ipilimumab. The clonotype was recovered from a human donor with non-small cell lung cancer whose response to radiotherapy plus ipilimumab could not be evaluated. Some clones in this sample may be carry-over from other donors' samples. The DNA for the CDR3 is TGTGCCAGCAGCAAGTCGGGGGGGCCCTACGAGCAGTACTTC. Translation: CASSKSGGPYEQYF. The full variable domain, with the rest looked up from reference TRBV7-2 and TRBJ2-7, is GAGVSQSPSNKVTEKGKDVELRCDPISGHTALYWYRQSLGQGLEFLIYFQGNSAPDKSGLPSDRFSAERTGGSVSTLTIQRTQQEDSAVYLCASSKSGGPYEQYFGPGTRLTVT.